The 19 T cell receptor beta chains given below trace back to one sample, sequenced in a study of T cells in Graves' hyperthyroidism and ophthalmopathy. Amplified regions were TCR beta CDR3 sequences from RNA transcripts. The HTBI primer set was used in a first-round RT-PCR of the TCR CDR3. One entry per CDR3 protein, called by TCRdb with MiXCR from the multiplex PCR reads. The sample lists 690,000 or so distinct CDR3 sequences; about 17% were seen once. Sequencing input: blood. These receptors all stem from a woman in her forties or fifties with Graves' hyperthyroidism that later progressed to Graves' ophthalmopathy.

This clonotype was detected a few times. This chain uses TRBV27 with TRBJ1-2; D possibly corresponds to TRBD1 (6 bases). V dropped 7 bases and J dropped 3 bases, with 15 bases sitting between them. The germline V gene has CDR1 MNHEY and CDR2 SMNVEV (reference sequence). This CDR3 region has 14 residues. CDR3 amino acids: CASTSTQGDYGYTF. The DNA for the CDR3 is TGTGCCAGCACCTCAACACAGGGTGACTATGGCTACACCTTC.

This clonotype was counted only a few times. This rearrangement joins TRBV20-1 to TRBJ2-1; a possible D gene is TRBD2 (5 bases). CDR3 length: 14 amino acids. Between the trimmed V and J ends, which lost 3 bases and 7 bases, there was a span of 16 bases. From germline, CDR1 is DFQATT and CDR2 SNEGSKA (reference sequence). The CDR3 reads CSASPSKLWNEQFF. The CDR3 coding sequence is TGCAGTGCTAGCCCTAGCAAACTCTGGAATGAGCAGTTCTTC.

The sample holds a few counts of this clonotype. This rearrangement joins TRBV6-2 or TRBV6-3 to TRBJ2-1; D may match TRBD1 or TRBD2 (6 bases each). V was pared by 5 bases and J by 5 bases, with 16 bases between. This CDR3 is built from 15 residues. Per the germline V gene, CDR1 is MNHEY and CDR2 is SVGEGT. The CDR3 DNA reads TGTGCCAGCAGTGGTGGAGGGGCAGGGGACAATGAGCAGTTCTTC. It yields the protein CASSGGGAGDNEQFF.

The table lists this clonotype with a few counts. The V gene is TRBV5-1, the J gene TRBJ1-3, with D perhaps TRBD1 (5 bases). Germline lookup yields CDR1 SGHRS and CDR2 YFSETQ. V was pared by 0 bases and J by 0 bases, with 10 bases between. The length of the CDR3 is 16 residues. CDR3 sequence (DNA): TGCGCCAGCAGCTTGGCGCCAGGGAGCTCTGGAAACACCATATATTTT. It is translated as CASSLAPGSSGNTIYF.

The chain combines TRBV6-1 with TRBJ2-1, with D unresolved. V was trimmed by 4 bases and J by 4 bases, leaving 11 bases between them. The germline V gene has CDR1 MNHNS and CDR2 SASEGT. The CDR3 totals 14 residues. DNA of the CDR3: TGTGCCAGCAGTGCGACACTCGCTTACAATGAGCAGTTCTTC. Encoded protein: CASSATLAYNEQFF.

This clonotype showed up many times. This chain connects TRBV20-1 to TRBJ2-1; D possibly matches TRBD1 or TRBD2 (6 bases each). From germline, CDR1 is DFQATT and CDR2 SNEGSKA (reference sequence). The germline V and J ends were trimmed by 6 bases and 5 bases, with 17 bases remaining between them. This CDR3 comprises 14 residues. CDR3 loop: CSAGGGGNDNEQFF. The DNA of the CDR3 is TGCAGTGCAGGGGGTGGGGGGAACGACAATGAGCAGTTCTTC.

This clonotype has just a few counts. For the CDR3, the DNA is TGTGCCAGCAGTTACTCGGACAGGAACTATGGCTACACCTTC. It specifies CASSYSDRNYGYTF. This chain connects TRBV6-2 or TRBV6-3 to TRBJ1-2; 7 nucleotides agree with TRBD1. Germline CDR1 is MNHEY and CDR2 is SVGEGT. The V gene end was trimmed by 0 bases and the J gene end by 2 bases; junction bases not matched to a gene: 0. This CDR3 contains 14 residues.

This chain uses TRBV12-3 or TRBV12-4 with TRBJ1-1; D is perhaps TRBD1 (5 bases). V lost 7 bases and J lost 1, with 16 bases in between. The CDR3 is 15 residues long. This CDR3 reads CASTESRQWNTEAFF. DNA for the CDR3: TGTGCCAGCACAGAATCTCGACAGTGGAACACTGAAGCTTTCTTT.

Concerning this clonotype: Just one base apart from a much larger clone, this may be a read error. This chain connects TRBV3-1 to TRBJ2-3, with 9 bases lining up with TRBD2. The CDR3 sequence is 16 residues long. CDR1 and CDR2 (germline): LGHDT, YNNKEL (reference sequence). After removal of 7 bases from V and 4 bases from J, the junction contained 12 bases not matched to a gene. CDR3 DNA sequence: TGTGCCAGCACCCCTGGCGTACGGACTAGCGCAGATACGCAGTATTTT. It is translated as CASTPGVRTSADTQYF.

CDR3 nucleotide sequence: TGTGCCACAAGGCTTTCTGGGGGAGATCAGCCCCAGCATTTT. It specifies CATRLSGGDQPQHF. The J gene is TRBJ1-5, the V gene TRBV10-3; D may be TRBD1 (5 bases). This CDR3 has 14 amino acids. Germline V gene data show CDR1 as ENHRY and CDR2 as SYGVKD. V gave up 10 bases and J gave up 5 bases, with 18 bases separating them.

This clonotype was found many times. CDR3 amino acids: CASSQVGDGSYEQYF. In nucleotides, the CDR3 is TGTGCCAGCAGCCAGGTCGGTGACGGCTCCTACGAGCAGTACTTC. The chain uses TRBV3-1 and TRBJ2-7; D unclear. Germline-derived CDR1 and CDR2 are LGHDT and YNNKEL (reference sequence). The length of the CDR3 is 15 residues. The ends were cut back, 3 bases at V and 0 bases at J, with 12 bases in the middle.

V and J are TRBV7-3 and TRBJ2-7; TRBD2 is a possible D gene (5 bases). From germline, CDR1 is SGHTA and CDR2 FQGTGA. V was pared by 2 bases and J by 6 bases, with 20 bases between. There are 16 residues in the CDR3. CDR3 nucleotide sequence: TGTGCCAGCAGCTTATCCTACGCCTCGGGGAACGGCGAGCAGTACTTC. Its protein product is CASSLSYASGNGEQYF.

With respect to this clonotype: A single base separates this from a much larger clone, so it may be a read error. This sequence joins TRBV6-2 or TRBV6-3 and TRBJ1-4; D may be TRBD1 (5 bases). This CDR3 has 15 residues. Germline V gene sequence: CDR1 MNHEY, CDR2 SVGEGT. Trimming cost V 5 bases and J 0 bases, with 10 bases left between them. CDR3 nucleotides: TGTGCCAGCAGTATTGGGACCTCAACTAATGAAAAACTGTTTTTT. This translates into CASSIGTSTNEKLFF.

V usage is TRBV5-6 and J usage is TRBJ1-6; 7 positions agree with TRBD1. The V and J ends lost 4 bases and 0 bases, in that order; junction bases with no gene match: 4. This CDR3 has 16 amino acids. Germline loops: CDR1 SGHDT, CDR2 YYEEEE. For the CDR3, the DNA is TGTGCCAGCAGCCGGGGACAGAGCTCCTATAATTCACCCCTCCACTTT. Its translation is CASSRGQSSYNSPLHF.

Worth noting for this clonotype: A much larger clone differs by one base, so this may be a read error. This CDR3 is missing its conserved last phenylalanine or tryptophan, likely due to a read error. The chain links TRBV3-1 to TRBJ2-1; D uncertain. CDR3 size: 16 residues. Germline-derived CDR1 and CDR2 are LGHDT and YNNKEL (reference sequence). V was clipped by 1 base and J by 5 bases, with 15 bases between them. DNA for the CDR3: TGTGCCAGCAGCCAAGTCGTTAACAGAAAAAACAATGAGCAGTTCCTC. The encoded protein is CASSQVVNRKNNEQFL.

This chain joins TRBV12-3 or TRBV12-4 and TRBJ2-2; D might be TRBD1 (6 bases). V lost 6 bases to trimming and J lost 1 base, with 15 bases between them. The CDR3 spans 16 residues. CDR3 bases: TGTGCCAGCAGCCAATATCAGGGGATGAACACCGGGGAGCTGTTTTTT. Its protein product is CASSQYQGMNTGELFF.

V gene TRBV10-2 combines with J gene TRBJ2-7; D is uncertain. The CDR3 runs to 12 residues. Germline CDR1 is WSHSY and CDR2 is SAAADI. V lost 2 bases and J lost 6, with 8 bases in between. As DNA, the CDR3 is TGCGCCAGCAGTGAGCTAGGGTCCGAGCAGTACTTC. As protein: CASSELGSEQYF.

This clonotype was observed a handful of times. This chain links TRBV30 with TRBJ2-3; TRBD2 matches 8 bases. The CDR3 runs to 16 residues. Germline trimming cut 3 bases from V and 1 base from J; bases unmatched to any gene: 9. Germline-derived CDR1 and CDR2 are GTSNPN and SVGIG (reference sequence). The CDR3 loop reads CAWREKLTSGTDTQYF. In DNA form, the CDR3 reads TGTGCCTGGAGGGAGAAGCTGACTAGCGGCACAGATACGCAGTATTTT.

Ten or more counts support this clonotype. The J gene is TRBJ1-1, the V gene TRBV20-1; D ambiguous. Germline loops: CDR1 DFQATT, CDR2 SNEGSKA (reference sequence). Trimming took 6 bases from V and 3 from J, leaving 8 bases between them. This CDR3 is 11 amino acids long. CDR3 in DNA: TGCAGTGCAACAATACACACTGAAGCTTTCTTT. Translation gives CSATIHTEAFF.